Shown below are 8 T cell receptor beta chains from a single sample sequenced in a study of shared T cell receptors in the human thymus. The table came from immunoSEQ multiplex PCR; TCRdb's copy has only in-frame clones and leaves some out. Of some 660,000 clones listed, approximately 87% are singletons. These same data were also listed under a study on human thymus T cells.

What was sequenced was thymocytes. These receptors all come from a boy in the first two years of life with a congenital heart defect.

This clone was found once. The genes are TRBV9 and TRBJ1-2; D unresolved. V dropped 5 bases and J dropped 2 bases, with 10 bases sitting between them. In germline, CDR1 is SGDLS, CDR2 YYNGEE. The CDR3 is 13 amino acids. CDR3 coding DNA: TGTGCCAGCAGTAATCAGCGAAACTATGGCTACACCTTC. Its translation: CASSNQRNYGYTF.

The J gene is TRBJ1-5, the V gene TRBV15; 7 bases are shared with TRBD1. Germline values: CDR1 LNHNV, CDR2 YYDKDF (reference sequence). V dropped 0 bases and J dropped 5; count of bases not matched to a gene: 13. The length of the CDR3 is 18 residues. The CDR3 sequence is CATSRDLIWTGGDQPQHF. The DNA for the CDR3 is TGTGCCACCAGCAGAGACCTTATCTGGACAGGAGGAGATCAGCCCCAGCATTTT.

The chain is built from TRBV13 and TRBJ1-6; D possibly corresponds to TRBD1 (5 bases). This CDR3 is built from 17 residues. Germline V CDR1 and CDR2: PRHDT, FYEKMQ (reference sequence). V lost 5 bases to trimming and J lost 5 bases, with 19 bases between them. This CDR3 is CASSQTDHDSNNSPLHF. Here the CDR3 DNA reads TGTGCCAGCAGCCAAACCGACCACGACAGCAATAATTCACCCCTCCACTTT.

This chain connects TRBV5-6 to TRBJ1-6, with D unclear. Germline V lookup: CDR1 SGHDT, CDR2 YYEEEE. V lost 2 bases and J 9 bases, leaving 3 bases between the germline ends. The CDR3 loop spans 11 amino acids. Here the CDR3 DNA reads TGTGCCAGCAGCTTCGGTTCACCCCTCCACTTT. It yields the protein CASSFGSPLHF.

The chain carries TRBV5-6 and TRBJ2-3; no definite D call. V was cut by 4 bases and J by 7 bases, with 10 bases left in between. Germline-derived CDR1 and CDR2 are SGHDT and YYEEEE. CDR3 length: 12 residues. The CDR3 is CASSAMSNTQYF. The CDR3, as DNA: TGTGCCAGCAGCGCTATGTCAAATACGCAGTATTTT.

The chain is built from TRBV9 and TRBJ2-7; 11 nucleotides line up with TRBD2. The junction had 9 bases not matched to a gene; V was cut back by 4 bases and J by 3 bases. CDR3 length: 16 amino acids. Germline CDR1 reads SGDLS; CDR2 reads YYNGEE. CDR3 residues: CASSSTGTSGFYEQYF. CDR3 sequence (DNA): TGTGCCAGCAGCTCTACCGGGACTAGCGGTTTCTACGAGCAGTACTTC.

This clone was counted between two and nine times. The chain uses TRBV4-3 and TRBJ1-1; 7 nucleotides align to TRBD1. V was clipped by 4 bases and J by 11 bases; unmatched bases: 13. This CDR3 spans 14 amino acids. CDR1 and CDR2 (germline): LGHNA, YSLEER. CDR3 protein: CASSPVAGDRRAFF. CDR3 in DNA: TGCGCCAGCAGCCCGGTAGCAGGGGACAGAAGGGCTTTCTTT.

The chain employs TRBV5-1 and TRBJ2-7; 8 nucleotides line up with TRBD1. Trimming cost V 2 bases and J 2 bases; bases outside gene matches: 3. Germline CDR1 and CDR2: SGHRS and YFSETQ. This CDR3 has 14 residues. CDR3: CASSLGQGPYEQYF. The CDR3 DNA follows: TGCGCCAGCAGCTTAGGACAGGGACCCTACGAGCAGTACTTC.